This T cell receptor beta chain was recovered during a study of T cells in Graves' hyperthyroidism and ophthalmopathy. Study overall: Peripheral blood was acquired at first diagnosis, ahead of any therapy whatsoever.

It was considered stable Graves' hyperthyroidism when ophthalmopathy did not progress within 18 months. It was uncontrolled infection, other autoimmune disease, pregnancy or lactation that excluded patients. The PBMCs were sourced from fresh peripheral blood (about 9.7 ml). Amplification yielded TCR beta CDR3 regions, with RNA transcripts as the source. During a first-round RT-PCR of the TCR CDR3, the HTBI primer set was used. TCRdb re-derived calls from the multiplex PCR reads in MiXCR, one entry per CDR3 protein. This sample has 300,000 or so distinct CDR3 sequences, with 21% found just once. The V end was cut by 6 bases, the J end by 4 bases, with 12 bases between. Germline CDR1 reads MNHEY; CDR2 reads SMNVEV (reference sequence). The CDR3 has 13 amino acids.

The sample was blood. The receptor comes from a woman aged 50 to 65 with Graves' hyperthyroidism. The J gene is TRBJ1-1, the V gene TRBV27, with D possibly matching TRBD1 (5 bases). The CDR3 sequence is CASSPTGATEAFF. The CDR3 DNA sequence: TGTGCCAGCAGCCCGACCGGGGCCACTGAAGCTTTCTTT.